The next 27 T cell receptor beta chains were all read from a single sample in a study of CD4 T cells in relation to SARS-CoV-2 and coronaviruses. Antigens for these TCRs are unknown. Generated by immunoSEQ multiplex PCR, the TCRdb table keeps only in-frame clones and is missing some. This sample yields around 41,000 clones, of which under 90% are seen a single time; 1% to 1.5% belongs to the top ten. The specimen sequenced was naive CD4+ T cells from PBMCs, cultured in vitro. Subset described: naive CD4+ T cells isolated by negative enrichment. The receptors here all came from an adult with COVID-19.

This chain connects TRBV13 to TRBJ2-3; D remains ambiguous. Deletions cut 0 bases from V and 6 bases from J, with 10 bases between. The germline CDR1 and CDR2 sequences are PRHDT and FYEKMQ (reference sequence). The CDR3 covers 14 residues. The CDR3, as DNA: TGTGCCAGCAGCTTAGGAGGGCTGAGGGATACGCAGTATTTT. It specifies CASSLGGLRDTQYF.

The chain links TRBV7-9 to TRBJ2-7, with 10 positions matching TRBD2. This CDR3 is 14 amino acids long. J lost 6 bases, V lost 1 base, and 3 bases had no gene match. Per the germline V gene, CDR1 is SEHNR and CDR2 is FQNEAQ (reference sequence). CDR3 loop: CASSLVGTSAEQYF. The CDR3 coding sequence is TGTGCCAGCAGCTTAGTCGGGACTAGCGCCGAGCAGTACTTC.

This sequence joins TRBV30 and TRBJ1-2; no reliable D call. Germline V CDR1 and CDR2: GTSNPN, SVGIG (reference sequence). This CDR3 contains 13 residues. V was trimmed by 4 bases and J by 3 bases, leaving 12 bases between them. The CDR3 bases are TGTGCCTGGAAACCCGGCAGCTACTATGGCTACACCTTC. Translation gives CAWKPGSYYGYTF.

This rearrangement joins TRBV7-8 to TRBJ1-5; D is unresolved. From germline, CDR1 is SGHVS and CDR2 FQNEAQ. The V end was cut by 7 bases, the J end by 3 bases, with 13 bases between. This CDR3 spans 14 amino acids. The CDR3 sequence is CASNNGQINQPQHF. DNA of the CDR3: TGTGCCAGCAACAATGGGCAGATCAATCAGCCCCAGCATTTT.

This chain connects TRBV6-5 to TRBJ2-2, with D perhaps TRBD1 (5 bases). Germline assignment: CDR1 MNHEY and CDR2 SVGAGI. The CDR3 is made up of 15 amino acids. Trimming took 7 bases from V and 0 from J, leaving 12 bases between them. CDR3 coding DNA: TGTGCCAGCAAGGGCTTGGACACGAACACCGGGGAGCTGTTTTTT. This encodes CASKGLDTNTGELFF.

The chain recombines TRBV5-1 with TRBJ2-5, with 14 bases fitting TRBD2. CDR1 and CDR2 from the germline V gene are SGHRS and YFSETQ. The J segment lost 5 bases and the V segment lost 4 bases, leaving 7 bases of the junction unmatched. The CDR3 length is 16 residues. The CDR3 DNA sequence: TGCGCCAGCAGCCTGGGACTAGCGGGAGCTCGGGAGACCCAGTACTTC. Translated, it gives CASSLGLAGARETQYF.

The table lists this clone with a count of one. The chain joins TRBV7-6 to TRBJ2-1; the D is unclear. V gave up 1 base and J gave up 6 bases, with 19 bases separating them. The CDR3 is 17 residues long. Germline CDR1 SGHVS, CDR2 FNYEAQ. CDR3 sequence reads: CASSLEWRQGTRNEQFF. In DNA form, the CDR3 reads TGTGCCAGCAGCTTAGAGTGGCGGCAAGGCACCCGCAATGAGCAGTTCTTC.

The CDR3 protein is CASSPTGTASYEQYF. The CDR3 region has the DNA TGTGCCAGCTCACCAACAGGGACGGCTTCCTACGAGCAGTACTTC. The chain carries TRBV18 and TRBJ2-7; D perhaps matches TRBD1 (6 bases). Trimming pared 2 bases from V and 1 base from J, leaving 12 bases between. CDR1 KGHSH and CDR2 LQKENI come from the germline V gene. The CDR3 length is 15 residues.

The rearrangement uses TRBV6-5 and TRBJ2-3; D uncertain. Germline CDR1 MNHEY, CDR2 SVGAGI. CDR3 length equals 13 residues. V shed 5 bases and J shed 4 bases, with 10 bases lying between them. The CDR3 nucleotides are TGTGCCAGCAGTCCCGGGTGGGCAGATACGCAGTATTTT. Its translation: CASSPGWADTQYF.

This sequence joins TRBV2 and TRBJ2-1; D gene uncertain. The germline gives CDR1 SNHLY, CDR2 FYNNEI. This CDR3 is 13 amino acids long. Trimming removed 4 bases at V and 3 bases at J, with 7 bases between. CDR3: CASSVLDYNEQFF. The CDR3 DNA sequence: TGTGCCAGCAGTGTGCTAGACTACAATGAGCAGTTCTTC.

This chain uses TRBV7-8 with TRBJ2-3; D not certain. With 5 bases removed from V and 2 bases from J, the gap between germline ends came to 8 bases. The CDR3 is 13 amino acids. The germline gives CDR1 SGHVS, CDR2 FQNEAQ. CDR3 loop: CASSAGYTDTQYF. The CDR3 nucleotides read TGTGCCAGCAGCGCAGGATACACAGATACGCAGTATTTT.

The chain combines TRBV5-1 with TRBJ1-3; TRBD1 agrees at 7 bases. Trimming removed 2 bases from V and 4 bases from J; junction bases left unmatched: 6. There are 15 residues in the CDR3. The V gene's germline CDR1 is SGHRS and CDR2 YFSETQ. CDR3 DNA: TGCGCCAGCAGCTTCGAGGGGGCTGGAGGAAACACCATATATTTT. Its protein is CASSFEGAGGNTIYF.

The chain recombines TRBV6-5 with TRBJ2-1, with 7 bases matching TRBD2. Trimming took 7 bases from V and 4 from J; bases not matched to a gene: 1. Germline CDR1 is MNHEY and CDR2 is SVGAGI. The length of the CDR3 is 12 residues. The CDR3 nucleotides are TGTGCCAGCACGCGGGAGTACAATGAGCAGTTCTTC. Translation gives CASTREYNEQFF.

This chain connects TRBV11-3 to TRBJ2-2; D not certain. The length of the CDR3 is 14 residues. Trimming cost V 1 base and J 1 base, with 4 bases left between them. In germline, CDR1 is SGHNT, CDR2 YENEEA. The CDR3: CASSLGRNTGELFF. The CDR3 DNA reads TGTGCCAGCAGCTTAGGCAGGAACACCGGGGAGCTGTTTTTT.

The CDR3 DNA reads as TGTGCCAGCACCTTCGACAGGAACACTGAAGCTTTCTTT. Protein product: CASTFDRNTEAFF. The chain is built from TRBV7-2 and TRBJ1-1, with D maybe TRBD1 (5 bases). The CDR3 totals 13 residues. CDR1 SGHTA and CDR2 FQGNSA come from the germline V gene. V shed 7 bases and J shed 1 base, with 10 bases lying between them.

This clone has just one count. The V call is TRBV2, the J call TRBJ1-5, with TRBD1 as a possible D gene (6 bases). V was clipped by 6 bases and J by 1 base, with 13 bases between them. The CDR3 is 15 amino acids. CDR1 is SNHLY and CDR2 is FYNNEI in the germline V gene. This CDR3 reads CASSGGAGSNQPQHF. The CDR3 nucleotides are TGTGCCAGCAGCGGGGGGGCTGGAAGCAATCAGCCCCAGCATTTT.

The V gene is TRBV7-2, the J gene TRBJ2-3; D is unclear. The CDR3 length is 13 residues. CDR1 is SGHTA, CDR2 FQGNSA, per germline. V shed 2 bases and J shed 10 bases, with 13 bases lying between them. The CDR3 loop reads CASSLLVPPAQYF. In DNA, the CDR3 is TGTGCCAGCAGCTTACTAGTCCCCCCAGCGCAGTATTTT.

J is TRBJ2-1 and V is TRBV3-1 (or the pseudogene TRBV3-2); D is uncertain. Germline V gene lookup returns CDR1 LGHDT and CDR2 YNNKEL (reference sequence). This CDR3 spans 12 amino acids. V lost 2 bases and J lost 8, with 7 bases in between. Here the CDR3 reads CASSQSLDEQFF. The CDR3 nucleotides read TGTGCCAGCAGCCAAAGTCTTGATGAGCAGTTCTTC.

The chain carries TRBV7-9 and TRBJ2-7; tentatively, D is TRBD1 or TRBD2 (5 bases each). V lost 2 bases and J lost 4, with 12 bases in between. The germline V gene encodes CDR1 SEHNR and CDR2 FQNEAQ (reference sequence). This CDR3 is built from 14 residues. This CDR3 is CASSLSGGTYEQYF. The DNA of the CDR3 is TGTGCCAGCAGCTTATCTGGGGGTACGTACGAGCAGTACTTC. Combining the CDR3 with reference TRBV7-9 and TRBJ2-7 gives the whole variable domain DTGVSQNPRHKITKRGQNVTFRCDPISEHNRLYWYRQTLGQGPEFLTYFQNEAQLEKSRLLSDRFSAERPKGSFSTLEIQRTEQGDSAMYLCASSLSGGTYEQYFGPGTRLTVT.

The chain combines TRBV28 with TRBJ1-4; TRBD1 aligns across 7 bases. The germline V gene has CDR1 MDHEN and CDR2 SYDVKM. V lost 6 bases, J lost 3 bases, and 7 bases stayed unmatched. The CDR3 consists of 15 residues. The CDR3 is CASRDYRGPNEKLFF. The CDR3 bases are TGTGCCAGCAGGGACTACAGGGGTCCTAATGAAAAACTGTTTTTT.

V gene TRBV7-3 combines with J gene TRBJ2-2; D is unclear. This CDR3 has 14 amino acids. The germline V gene has CDR1 SGHTA and CDR2 FQGTGA. Trimming removed 6 bases from V and 0 bases from J, with 8 bases in between. The CDR3 protein is CASRRTTNTGELFF. CDR3 in DNA: TGTGCCAGCAGACGGACCACGAACACCGGGGAGCTGTTTTTT.

Of note for this clone: The junction does not match germline at one end; this may be a read error. The CDR3 loop is CASSLKPGPPFF. CDR3 sequence (DNA): TGTGCCAGCAGCCTAAAACCGGGACCGCCATTCTTC. The chain is built from TRBV3-1 (or the pseudogene TRBV3-2) and TRBJ2-7, with D perhaps assigned TRBD1 or TRBD2 (5 bases each). The CDR3 is 12 residues long. Germline CDR1 and CDR2: LGHDT and YNNKEL (reference sequence).

V is TRBV6-6 and J is TRBJ2-5; D is perhaps TRBD1 (6 bases). The CDR3 length is 15 residues. Germline loops: CDR1 MNHNY, CDR2 SVGAGI (reference sequence). Deletions cut 2 bases from V and 5 bases from J, with 15 bases between. The CDR3: CASSYTRGRMETQYF. The CDR3 nucleotides are TGTGCCAGCAGTTACACCAGGGGAAGGATGGAGACCCAGTACTTC.

This clone appeared once. This rearrangement joins TRBV5-1 to TRBJ2-1; TRBD1 matches at 8 bases. CDR3 length equals 17 residues. The V segment lost 4 bases and the J segment 6 bases; nucleotides outside the gene matches: 15. Per germline, CDR1 SGHRS and CDR2 YFSETQ. CDR3 nucleotides: TGCGCCAGCAGCGCAAACAGACAGGGGAGGTGGATCAATGAGCAGTTCTTC. Translating gives CASSANRQGRWINEQFF.

The chain is built from TRBV5-1 and TRBJ2-3; no clear D gene. Germline V gene lookup returns CDR1 SGHRS and CDR2 YFSETQ. V dropped 4 bases and J dropped 0 bases, with 6 bases sitting between them. The CDR3 has 13 residues. CDR3 amino acids: CASSRESTDTQYF. DNA of the CDR3: TGCGCCAGCAGCCGAGAGAGCACAGATACGCAGTATTTT.

This chain connects TRBV11-2 to TRBJ2-5, with a weak D call TRBD2 (6 bases). Trimming took off 6 bases at V and 4 bases at J, with 12 bases between the two ends. Germline CDR1 is SGHAT and CDR2 is FQNNGV. There are 13 residues in the CDR3. The CDR3 nucleotides read TGTGCCAGCAGTCCTAGCGTCGCAGAGACCCAGTACTTC. Translating gives CASSPSVAETQYF. Combining the CDR3 with reference TRBV11-2 and TRBJ2-5 gives the whole variable domain EAGVAQSPRYKIIEKRQSVAFWCNPISGHATLYWYQQILGQGPKLLIQFQNNGVVDDSQLPKDRFSAERLKGVDSTLKIQPAKLEDSAVYLCASSPSVAETQYFGPGTRLLVL.

This clone was detected only once. The chain employs TRBV6-2 or TRBV6-3 and TRBJ1-4, with TRBD1 as a possible D gene (5 bases). The germline V gene encodes CDR1 MNHEY and CDR2 SVGEGT. The germline V and J ends were trimmed by 5 bases and 3 bases, with 19 bases remaining between them. This CDR3 is built from 17 residues. CDR3 residues: CASSKLYRDGSNEKLFF. CDR3 bases: TGTGCCAGCAGTAAACTTTACCGGGACGGATCTAATGAAAAACTGTTTTTT.